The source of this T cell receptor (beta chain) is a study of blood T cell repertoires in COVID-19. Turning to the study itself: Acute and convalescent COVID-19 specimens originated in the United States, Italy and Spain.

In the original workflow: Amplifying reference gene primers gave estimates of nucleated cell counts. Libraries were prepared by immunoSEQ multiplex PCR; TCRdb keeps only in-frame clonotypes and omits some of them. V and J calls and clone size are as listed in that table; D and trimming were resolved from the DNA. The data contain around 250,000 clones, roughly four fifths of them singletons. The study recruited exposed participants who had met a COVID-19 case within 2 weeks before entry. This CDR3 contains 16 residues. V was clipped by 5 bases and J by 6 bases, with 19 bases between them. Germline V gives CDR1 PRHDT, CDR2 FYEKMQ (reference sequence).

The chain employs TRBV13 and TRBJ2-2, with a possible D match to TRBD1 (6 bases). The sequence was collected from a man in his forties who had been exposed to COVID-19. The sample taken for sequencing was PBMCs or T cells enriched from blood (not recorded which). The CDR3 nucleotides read TGTGCCAGCAGCCTACAGGGTTATTCGTCGGCCGGGGAGCTGTTTTTT. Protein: CASSLQGYSSAGELFF.